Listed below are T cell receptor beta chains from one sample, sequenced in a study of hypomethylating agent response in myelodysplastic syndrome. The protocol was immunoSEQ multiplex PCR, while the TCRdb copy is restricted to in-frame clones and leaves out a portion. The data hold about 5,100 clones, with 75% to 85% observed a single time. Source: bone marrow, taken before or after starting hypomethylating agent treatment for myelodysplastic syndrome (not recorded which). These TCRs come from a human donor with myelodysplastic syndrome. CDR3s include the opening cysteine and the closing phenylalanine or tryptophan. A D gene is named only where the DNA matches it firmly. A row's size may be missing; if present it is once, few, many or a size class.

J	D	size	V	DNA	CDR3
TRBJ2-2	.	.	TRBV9	TGTGCCAGCAGCGTAGACCACAGCCCGAACACCGGGGAGCTGTTTTTT	CASSVDHSPNTGELFF
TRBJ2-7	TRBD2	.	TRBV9	TGTGCCAGCAGTGGAAGCGGGGGGGCGACCTACGAGCAGTACTTC	CASSGSGGATYEQYF
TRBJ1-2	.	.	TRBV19	TGTGCCAGTAGTTGGGGACGTGGTAACTATGGCTACACCTTC	CASSWGRGNYGYTF
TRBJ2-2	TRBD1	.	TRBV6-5	TGTGCCAGCAGTTACAAGGGGGCCCCGAACACCGGGGAGCTGTTTTTT	CASSYKGAPNTGELFF
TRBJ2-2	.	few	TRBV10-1	TGCGCCAGCAGTGAGCTGTACACCGGGGAGCTGTTTTTT	CASSELYTGELFF
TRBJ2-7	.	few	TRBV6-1	TGTGCCAGCAGTGAACTCTACGAGCAGTACTTC	CASSELYEQYF
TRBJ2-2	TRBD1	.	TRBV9	TGTGCCAGCAAGATTACAGGGGGCTTCACCGGGGAGCTGTTTTTT	CASKITGGFTGELFF
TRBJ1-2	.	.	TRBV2	TGTGCCAGCAGTGAATACGGGGAGGACTATGGCTACACCTTC	CASSEYGEDYGYTF
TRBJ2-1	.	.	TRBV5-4	TGTGCCAGCAGCTTTGGGGCAGGGAGGGGGAATGAGCAGTTCTTC	CASSFGAGRGNEQFF
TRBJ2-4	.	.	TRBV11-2	TGTGCCAGTACCCCGGCCGGGGGCGCACTAGCCAAAAACATTCAGTACTTC	CASTPAGGALAKNIQYF
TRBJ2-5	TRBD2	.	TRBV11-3	TGTGCCAGCAGCTTAGCTAGCGGGGGGTACCAAGAGACCCAGTACTTC	CASSLASGGYQETQYF
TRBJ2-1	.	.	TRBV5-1	TGCGCCAGCAGCTTGTTGAGGGATACCGATGAGCAGTTCTTC	CASSLLRDTDEQFF
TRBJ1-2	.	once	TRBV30	TGTGCCTGGAGTACCCCCAAGGGCTATGGCTACACCTTC	CAWSTPKGYGYTF
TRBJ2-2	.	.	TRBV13	TGTGCCAGCGCCCCCTTCGGGGCGGGGACGAACACCGGGGAGCTGTTTTTT	CASAPFGAGTNTGELFF
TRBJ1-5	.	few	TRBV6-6	TGTGCCAGCAGTTACGGGAATCAGCCCCAGCATTTT	CASSYGNQPQHF
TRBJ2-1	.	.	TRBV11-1	TGTGCCAGCAGCCCTTTTTCCGGGAGACGGTACAATGAGCAGTTCTTC	CASSPFSGRRYNEQFF
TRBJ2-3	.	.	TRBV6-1	TGTGCCAGCAGTGAAGGGGGCAGGTCGTTAGATACGCAGTATTTT	CASSEGGRSLDTQYF
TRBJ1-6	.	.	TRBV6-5	TGTGCCAGCAGCCCTTTAAGCGAAGTGGGGTCACCCCTCCACTTT	CASSPLSEVGSPLHF
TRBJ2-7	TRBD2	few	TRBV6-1	TGTGCCAGCAGTGAAGCTAGCGGGGGGGCCTACGAGCAGTACTTC	CASSEASGGAYEQYF
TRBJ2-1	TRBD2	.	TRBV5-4	TGTGCCAGCAGCTTACTACTAGCGGGGGCCCCAAATGAGCAGTTCTTC	CASSLLLAGAPNEQFF
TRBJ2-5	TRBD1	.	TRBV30	TGTGCCTGGAGTGTGGGACAGGGAAGAGTAGAGACCCAGTACTTC	CAWSVGQGRVETQYF
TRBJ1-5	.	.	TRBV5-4	TGTGCCAGCAGCTTGGAACCGCTTAGCAATCAGCCCCAGCATTTT	CASSLEPLSNQPQHF
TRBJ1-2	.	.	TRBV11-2	TGTGCCAGCAGCCTGGTACAGAACTATGGCTACACCTTC	CASSLVQNYGYTF
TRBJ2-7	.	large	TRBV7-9	TGTGCCAGCAGCTTCTCCCCCGTATCCTACGAGCAGTACTTC	CASSFSPVSYEQYF
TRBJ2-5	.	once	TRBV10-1	TGCGCCAGCAGTGACCCAGGGGTCTGCGAGACCCAGTACTTC	CASSDPGVCETQYF
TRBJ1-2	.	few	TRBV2	TGTGCCAGCAGTGAAAATGAGGGGTATGGCTACACCTTC	CASSENEGYGYTF
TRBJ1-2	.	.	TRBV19	TGTGCCAGTAGTCTCGGGACTAACTATGGCTACACCTTC	CASSLGTNYGYTF
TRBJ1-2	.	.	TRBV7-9	TGTGCCAGCAGTCGACACGAAGTAGACTATGGCTACACCTTC	CASSRHEVDYGYTF
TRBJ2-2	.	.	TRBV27	TGTGCCAGCAGTTCGGGTGGGACCGGGGAGCTGTTTTTT	CASSSGGTGELFF
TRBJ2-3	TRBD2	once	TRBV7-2	TGTGCCAGCAGCTGGACTAGCGGGAGCACAGATACGCAGTATTTT	CASSWTSGSTDTQYF
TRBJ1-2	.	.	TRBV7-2	TGTGCCAGCAGCTTAGTCGGTGGATATGGCTACACCTTC	CASSLVGGYGYTF
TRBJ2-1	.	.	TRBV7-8	TGTGCCAGCAGCTTAGAAAACAATGAGCAGTTCTTC	CASSLENNEQFF
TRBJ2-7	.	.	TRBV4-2	TGTGCCAGCAGCCAAGAGGGGTACGAGCAGTACTTC	CASSQEGYEQYF
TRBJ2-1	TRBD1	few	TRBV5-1	TGCGCCAGCAGCCACGGGACAGATGTATTTAACGAGCAGTTCTTC	CASSHGTDVFNEQFF
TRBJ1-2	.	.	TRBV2	TGTGCCAGCAGTTCCAGGGTGGGCTATGGCTACACCTTC	CASSSRVGYGYTF
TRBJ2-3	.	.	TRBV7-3	TGTGCCAGCAGCTCCTTACCCACAGATACGCAGTATTTT	CASSSLPTDTQYF
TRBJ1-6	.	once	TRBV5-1	TGCGCCAGCAGCTTCGCAGGGGCTGCTGGTTCACCCCTCCACTTT	CASSFAGAAGSPLHF
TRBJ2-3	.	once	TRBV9	TGTGCCAGCAGCCCCCCCCCGCTTGAAGATACGCAGTATTTT	CASSPPPLEDTQYF
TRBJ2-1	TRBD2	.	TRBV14	TGTGCCAGCAGCCAGACCGGGACTAGCGTGTTCAATGAGCAGTTCTTC	CASSQTGTSVFNEQFF
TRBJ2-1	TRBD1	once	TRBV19	TGTGCCAGTAGTATAGAGGTCCCGACAGGGGTCAATGAGCAGTTCTTC	CASSIEVPTGVNEQFF
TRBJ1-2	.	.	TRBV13	TGTGCCAGCAGCCAAGTTCTGACAGGTAGCTATGGCTACACCTTC	CASSQVLTGSYGYTF
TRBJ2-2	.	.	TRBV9	TGTGCCAGCAGCGTGTTCGACGCGAACACCGGGGAGCTGTTTTTT	CASSVFDANTGELFF
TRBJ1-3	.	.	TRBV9	TGTGCCAGCAGCGTAAGTGGGGGCGGTGGAAACACCATATATTTT	CASSVSGGGGNTIYF
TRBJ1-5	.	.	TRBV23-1	TGCGCCAGCAGTCAATTTACGCGGGCCGGGGGGAAGGGCAATCAGCCCCAGCATTTT	CASSQFTRAGGKGNQPQHF
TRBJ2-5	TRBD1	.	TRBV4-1	TGCGCCAGCAGCCAAGTCCGTTTGGCGACAGGGGGAAGCCAAGAGACCCAGTACTTC	CASSQVRLATGGSQETQYF
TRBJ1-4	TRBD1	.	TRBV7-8	TGTGCCAGCAGCCCAGTCCGGGACAGTAATGAAAAACTGTTTTTT	CASSPVRDSNEKLFF
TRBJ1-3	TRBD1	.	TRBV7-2	TGTGCCAGCAGGGACAGGGGAAACACCATATATTTT	CASRDRGNTIYF
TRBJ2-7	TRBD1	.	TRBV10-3	TGTGCCATCAGTGAGTCGACATCAAGCCTGGGACAGGGGCTTAACGAGCAGTACTTC	CAISESTSSLGQGLNEQYF
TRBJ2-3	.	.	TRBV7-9	TGTGCCAGCAGCTTAGACCCTAGCACAGATACGCAGTATTTT	CASSLDPSTDTQYF
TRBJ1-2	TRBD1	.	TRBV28	TGTGCCAGCAGTTCCCCGACAGGGGCCGCCTATGGCTACACCTTC	CASSSPTGAAYGYTF
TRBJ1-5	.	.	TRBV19	TGTGCCAGTAGTATCCTTCCCCCGGCCAGCAATCAGCCCCAGCATTTT	CASSILPPASNQPQHF
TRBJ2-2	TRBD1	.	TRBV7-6	TGTGCCAGCTTTAGCCGGACAGGGGACCCCGGGGAGCTGTTTTTT	CASFSRTGDPGELFF
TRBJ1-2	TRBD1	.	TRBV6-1	TGTGCCAGCAGTTTTGACAGGGACTATGGCTACACCTTC	CASSFDRDYGYTF
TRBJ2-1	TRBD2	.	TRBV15	TGTGCCACCAGCAGAGATAGGATGAGCCGACTAGCGGGGGAGGGTGAGCAGTTCTTC	CATSRDRMSRLAGEGEQFF
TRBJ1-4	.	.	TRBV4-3	TGCGCCAGCAGCCAAGATAGGGTGAGGGTAAAACTGTTTTTT	CASSQDRVRVKLFF
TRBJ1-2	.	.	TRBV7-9	TGTGCCAGCAGCTCCAGGGACTTTGGGACTAACTATGGCTACACCTTC	CASSSRDFGTNYGYTF
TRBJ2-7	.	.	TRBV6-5	TGTGCCAGCAGTTGGTACGGAAGCTCCTACGAGCAGTACTTC	CASSWYGSSYEQYF
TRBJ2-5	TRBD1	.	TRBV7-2	TGTGCCAGCAGCTTAACAGGGGGAGAAGAGACCCAGTACTTC	CASSLTGGEETQYF
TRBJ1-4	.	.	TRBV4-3	TGCGCCAGCAGCTCGGGACACCTATACGGAGAACAACTGTTTTTT	CASSSGHLYGEQLFF
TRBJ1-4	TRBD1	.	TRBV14	TGTGCCAGCAGCCTATCCGGTGACAGGGGGCGATCTGAAAAACTGTTTTTT	CASSLSGDRGRSEKLFF